A selection of T cell receptor beta chains follows, all from one sample in a study of cytomegalovirus exposure and HLA in healthy donors. Profiling relied on immunoSEQ multiplex PCR, and the TCRdb table lists in-frame clones only, not all of them. Of approximately 150,000 clones listed, 82% are singletons. Material: PBMCs. Source of these receptors: a male donor in good health and CMV-seronegative. Both conserved end residues are part of each CDR3. The order of the fields is J gene, clone size, V gene, D gene, CDR3 protein, CDR3 DNA. D genes are given only for firm matches. Not all rows give a size; the values are once, few, many and, for expanded clones, a class.

TRBJ1-5,-,TRBV19,-,CATGAGQPQHF,TGTGCCACAGGGGCGGGTCAGCCCCAGCATTTT
TRBJ1-1,-,TRBV19,TRBD1,CASFTGGTEAFF,TGTGCCAGTTTCACAGGGGGCACTGAAGCTTTCTTT
TRBJ1-4,-,TRBV28,-,CASSLQGFDEKLFF,TGTGCCAGCAGTCTACAGGGTTTCGATGAAAAACTGTTTTTT
TRBJ2-1,-,TRBV7-3,TRBD2,CASSLTGTSGDRGAGQFF,TGTGCCAGCAGCTTAACTGGGACTAGCGGGGATCGAGGAGCAGGGCAGTTCTTC
TRBJ2-3,-,TRBV29-1,TRBD1,CSVWDRGVSTDTQYF,TGCAGCGTCTGGGACAGGGGGGTTAGCACAGATACGCAGTATTTT
TRBJ2-1,-,TRBV28,-,CAGTRVSYNEQFF,TGTGCCGGGACAAGGGTTTCCTACAATGAGCAGTTCTTC
TRBJ2-7,few,TRBV30,-,CAWSAQLVYEQYF,TGTGCCTGGAGTGCGCAACTCGTCTACGAGCAGTACTTC
TRBJ2-2,-,TRBV20-1,-,CSAMTVGELFF,TGCAGTGCTATGACAGTCGGGGAGCTGTTTTTT
TRBJ2-3,-,TRBV5-4,TRBD2,CASSLAGGLTDTQYF,TGTGCCAGCAGCTTAGCGGGAGGACTCACAGATACGCAGTATTTT
TRBJ2-1,-,TRBV5-6,-,CASSFFSRSSEQFF,TGTGCCAGCAGCTTTTTCAGTCGATCGTCTGAGCAGTTCTTC
TRBJ2-5,-,TRBV10-3,TRBD2,CAISGSSGRARETQYF,TGTGCCATCAGTGGATCTAGCGGGAGGGCCAGGGAGACCCAGTACTTC